A selection of T cell receptor beta chains follows, all from one sample in a study of cytomegalovirus exposure and HLA in healthy donors. This table comes from immunoSEQ multiplex PCR, and its TCRdb copy is limited to in-frame clones, with some not included. Among approximately 300,000 clones, around 90% were seen once, and the ten largest hold roughly 1.2%. Sequencing was carried out using PBMCs. Receptors were obtained from a woman aged 25 to 39 in good health and CMV-seropositive. Both conserved end residues are trimmed from each CDR3. Size is stated for part of the rows, as once, few or many counts, or as a class when the clone is expanded.

v_call clone_size cdr3_aa
TRBV27 - ASSLSPRQVHT
TRBV12-5 - ASGSLPGGGSVRDTGELF
TRBV23-1 once ASSHPRQGRNEKLF
TRBV18 - ASSPLIYPNYGYT
TRBV9 - ASSPRDSSYEQY
TRBV7-2 - ASSSSHSDKGPEQY
TRBV11-3 - ASSLQAWYEQY
TRBV6-5 - ASSYSNRGFSGYT
TRBV9 - ASSVVGGIPVSTDTQY
TRBV28 once ASSYGQGTMDEQY
TRBV25-1 - ASSEWGGQSGEQY
TRBV5-1 - ASSLSIARQETQY
TRBV7-6 - ASSLEDRVNQPQH
TRBV18 - ASSPKRANTEAF
TRBV7-8 - ASSPITGSAWNTIY
TRBV2 - ASSAPAPSTDTQY
TRBV29-1 - SVEKGTGSYEQY
TRBV15 - ATSRDRGSNQPQH
TRBV5-1 - ASSWDIGGAGSDTEAF
TRBV4-3 - ASSQGQTKITDGYT
TRBV2 - ASSPGLAGGRGELF
TRBV5-1 - ASSFDWSLSSYNEQF
TRBV27 - ASSLSPQETQY
TRBV4-1 - ASSLSGTQETQY
TRBV27 - ASSGDFYEQY
TRBV2 once ASSERQTNTGELF
TRBV25-1 - ASSEYQGQDYEQY
TRBV27 - ASSLGTGVIGMDEQY
TRBV27 - ASSSGAGTGRTDTQY
TRBV4-1 - ASSLQGTHEQY
TRBV28 - ASSHLAGGQPPTDTQY
TRBV2 - ATQKDGGETDTQY
TRBV9 once ASSALQEGAKF
TRBV5-4 few ASSLGGTGNYEQY
TRBV27 - ASKEGFNYGYT
TRBV5-1 - ASSLGTYEQY
TRBV29-1 - SVGGTEQY
TRBV28 - ASSLSQGILANYGYT
TRBV4-1 few ASSQSNSPLH
TRBV5-1 - ASSPALSQETQY
TRBV27 - ASSRLGQIRTDTQY
TRBV27 - ASSLARIGGLYNSPLH
TRBV30 few AWSPTGRTYGYT
TRBV29-1 - SADRELYNEQF
TRBV7-2 once ASSLPLRSPSFDEQF
TRBV18 - ASSGQGASYEQY
TRBV18 - ASSPKEGSGTGVGQY
TRBV7-9 - ASSLTSFPYEQY
TRBV7-6 - ASSRGQLNTEAF